A single sample is the source of the 24 T cell receptor beta chains below, sequenced in a study of cytomegalovirus exposure and HLA in healthy donors. The PCR employed 60 Vbeta primers together with 13 Jbeta primers. Data came from immunoSEQ multiplex PCR; TCRdb stores just in-frame clones and leaves some out. The sample yields 190,000 or so clones, 75% to 90% seen once. The sequenced material came from PBMCs. The source is a man in his fifties in good health and CMV-seronegative.

The chain employs TRBV19 and TRBJ1-2; 9 nucleotides align to TRBD1. The junction had 7 bases not matched to a gene; V was cut back by 4 bases and J by 7 bases. The germline gives CDR1 LNHDA, CDR2 SQIVND (reference sequence). This CDR3 spans 14 amino acids. CDR3 sequence: CASSNPRTGAGYTF. The CDR3 nucleotides are TGTGCCAGTAGTAACCCGCGGACAGGGGCTGGCTACACCTTC.

This rearrangement joins TRBV5-5 to TRBJ1-6; tentatively, D is TRBD1 (6 bases). From germline, CDR1 is SGHKS and CDR2 YYEKEE (reference sequence). V lost 6 bases and J 6 bases, leaving 16 bases between the germline ends. CDR3 length: 15 residues. The CDR3 is CASTIQGASNSPLHF. The CDR3 DNA is TGTGCCAGCACCATACAGGGAGCGAGTAATTCACCCCTCCACTTT.

The chain uses TRBV18 and TRBJ1-3; 7 bases align to TRBD1. The CDR3 covers 14 residues. CDR1 is KGHSH, CDR2 LQKENI, per germline. Trimming at V came to 3 bases and at J to 2 bases, leaving 1 base not matched to a gene. The CDR3 sequence is CASSPDRAGNTIYF. The DNA for the CDR3 is TGTGCCAGCTCACCTGACAGGGCTGGAAACACCATATATTTT.

The V and J genes are TRBV27 and TRBJ2-6; D call uncertain. This CDR3 has 14 amino acids. CDR1 and CDR2 (germline): MNHEY, SMNVEV (reference sequence). The V end lost 2 bases, the J end lost 2 bases, and 4 bases lay between the germline ends. CDR3 sequence reads: CASSLRPGANVLTF. CDR3 DNA: TGTGCCAGCAGTTTACGTCCTGGGGCCAACGTCCTGACTTTC.

CDR3 protein: CASSQGPPPGEQYF. CDR3 bases: TGTGCCAGCAGCCAGGGGCCTCCACCGGGGGAGCAGTACTTC. The chain couples TRBV7-2 to TRBJ2-7, with D perhaps TRBD1 (6 bases). Germline V gives CDR1 SGHTA, CDR2 FQGNSA. The V end was cut by 5 bases, the J end by 7 bases, with 18 bases between. This CDR3 contains 14 residues.

This chain links TRBV15 with TRBJ1-2; D is undetermined. The CDR3 consists of 18 residues. Germline V lookup: CDR1 LNHNV, CDR2 YYDKDF (reference sequence). V dropped 0 bases and J dropped 4 bases, with 21 bases sitting between them. CDR3 coding DNA: TGTGCCACCAGCAGAGATATTAAGCTATCGCAGGAGGGCTATGGCTACACCTTC. It codes for CATSRDIKLSQEGYGYTF.

The chain joins TRBV11-2 to TRBJ1-1; 7 bases are shared with TRBD1. The CDR3 totals 12 residues. Germline V gene data show CDR1 as SGHAT and CDR2 as FQNNGV. V trimming: 5 bases; J trimming: 6 bases; junction bases outside the gene matches: 3. The CDR3 sequence: CASSRTGAEAFF. CDR3 nucleotide sequence: TGTGCCAGCAGCCGAACAGGGGCTGAAGCTTTCTTT.

This clone was counted between two and nine times. J is TRBJ1-2 and V is TRBV6-1; TRBD1 matches 7 bases. CDR1 MNHNS and CDR2 SASEGT come from the germline V gene. V lost 4 bases to trimming and J lost 3 bases; unmatched junction nucleotides: 11. The CDR3 has 16 residues. Written as DNA, the CDR3 is TGTGCCAGCAGTGGTTCACAGGGGACGCAAGACTATGGCTACACCTTC. Residues: CASSGSQGTQDYGYTF.

The V call is TRBV6-5, the J call TRBJ1-6, with 7 bases fitting TRBD1. The trim removed 4 bases at V and 7 bases at J, leaving 7 bases unmatched. Germline-derived CDR1 and CDR2 are MNHEY and SVGAGI. There are 15 residues in the CDR3. CDR3 protein: CASSSSQGTNSPLHF. Here the CDR3 DNA reads TGTGCCAGCAGTTCCTCACAGGGGACCAATTCACCCCTCCACTTT.

J is TRBJ2-5 and V is TRBV15; TRBD1 might be the D (5 bases). The V end was cut by 3 bases, the J end by 6 bases, with 14 bases between. CDR1 and CDR2 (germline): LNHNV, YYDKDF (reference sequence). The CDR3 sequence is 14 residues long. The CDR3 bases are TGTGCCACCAGCAGGACAGTGTTAATGCAGACCCAGTACTTC. Encoded protein: CATSRTVLMQTQYF.

V usage is TRBV7-2 and J usage is TRBJ2-5; 8 bases are shared with TRBD2. The length of the CDR3 is 14 residues. Germline CDR1 reads SGHTA; CDR2 reads FQGNSA. Trimming took 1 base from V and 5 from J; bases not matched to a gene: 3. The DNA for the CDR3 is TGTGCCAGCAGCTTAGAGGGACTAGGGGAGACCCAGTACTTC. Its translation is CASSLEGLGETQYF.

The chain uses TRBV29-1 and TRBJ2-1, with D uncertain. The germline V gene encodes CDR1 SQVTM and CDR2 ANQGSEA. CDR3 length: 14 amino acids. Trimming took 3 bases from V and 4 from J, leaving 13 bases between them. The CDR3 region has the DNA TGCAGCGTTGATACGCCCGAACAGTACAATGAGCAGTTCTTC. It codes for CSVDTPEQYNEQFF.

The chain uses TRBV15 and TRBJ2-1, with 13 bases lining up with TRBD2. Losses at the gene ends were 3 bases for V and 2 bases for J; bases not matched to a gene: 4. The CDR3 sequence is 17 residues long. CDR1 LNHNV and CDR2 YYDKDF come from the germline V gene (reference sequence). Here the CDR3 reads CATSSRLAGGAYNEQFF. The CDR3 region has the DNA TGTGCCACCAGCAGTAGACTAGCGGGAGGCGCCTACAATGAGCAGTTCTTC.

The V and J genes are TRBV15 and TRBJ2-2, with TRBD2 matching over 14 bases. The CDR3 loop spans 19 amino acids. Germline trimming cut 2 bases from V and 3 bases from J; bases unmatched to any gene: 8. Germline V gene data show CDR1 as LNHNV and CDR2 as YYDKDF (reference sequence). CDR3 sequence (DNA): TGTGCCACCAGCAGACTCCCCCCGGGACTAGCGGGAGACACCGGGGAGCTGTTTTTT. It is translated as CATSRLPPGLAGDTGELFF.

V gene TRBV7-2 combines with J gene TRBJ2-7, with TRBD1 matching over 7 bases. The CDR3 spans 15 residues. The V gene end was trimmed by 1 base and the J gene end by 3 bases; junction bases not matched to a gene: 6. Germline CDR1 SGHTA, CDR2 FQGNSA. CDR3 coding DNA: TGTGCCAGCAGCTTAGGGGGACAGCACTTCTACGAGCAGTACTTC. The encoded protein is CASSLGGQHFYEQYF.

The chain combines TRBV30 with TRBJ1-6; 8 nucleotides align to TRBD1. Per germline, CDR1 GTSNPN and CDR2 SVGIG (reference sequence). The CDR3 is made up of 13 amino acids. V trimming: 4 bases; J trimming: 10 bases; junction bases outside the gene matches: 6. CDR3 sequence reads: CAWTDRVRSPLHF. The CDR3 DNA reads as TGTGCCTGGACGGACAGGGTGAGGTCACCCCTCCACTTT.

The chain is built from TRBV7-2 and TRBJ2-5, with D possibly matching TRBD2 (6 bases). The CDR3 extends over 15 amino acids. Per germline, CDR1 SGHTA and CDR2 FQGNSA. V dropped 4 bases and J dropped 5 bases, with 17 bases sitting between them. CDR3 DNA sequence: TGTGCCAGCAGCTCCACCCCTCTAGCGTTCGAGACCCAGTACTTC. It codes for CASSSTPLAFETQYF.

CDR3 loop: CASSPGAAYEQYF. For the CDR3, the DNA is TGTGCCAGCAGCCCAGGGGCGGCCTACGAGCAGTACTTC. J is TRBJ2-7 and V is TRBV14; possible D gene TRBD1, 6 bases. CDR3 length: 13 amino acids. Germline CDR1 is SGHDN and CDR2 is FVKESK. With 4 bases removed from V and 2 bases from J, the gap between germline ends came to 9 bases.

CDR3 sequence reads: CATSRDTTNYGYTF. DNA for the CDR3: TGTGCCACGTCCCGGGACACGACTAACTATGGCTACACCTTC. The V gene is TRBV19, the J gene TRBJ1-2, with D possibly being TRBD1 (6 bases). The germline gives CDR1 LNHDA, CDR2 SQIVND (reference sequence). CDR3 length: 14 amino acids. V gave up 10 bases and J gave up 0 bases, with 15 bases separating them.

This chain connects TRBV7-9 to TRBJ2-7; TRBD2 agrees at 12 bases. Germline-derived CDR1 and CDR2 are SEHNR and FQNEAQ (reference sequence). J was trimmed by 5 bases and V by 1 base; bases with no gene match: 3. The CDR3 is 15 residues long. The CDR3 reads CASSLGTSGNNEQYF. CDR3 DNA sequence: TGTGCCAGCAGCTTAGGGACTAGCGGGAATAACGAGCAGTACTTC.

The rearrangement joins TRBV28 to TRBJ1-2, with a weak D call TRBD1 (5 bases). Germline CDR1 reads MDHEN; CDR2 reads SYDVKM. V gave up 11 bases and J gave up 5 bases, with 18 bases separating them. CDR3 length: 13 residues. The CDR3 sequence is CAGRVAGLYGYTF. CDR3 nucleotide sequence: TGTGCCGGGAGGGTGGCAGGGTTATATGGCTACACCTTC.

The gene calls are TRBV7-6 and TRBJ2-3; D remains unclear. The length of the CDR3 is 13 residues. Trimming stripped 3 bases from V and 0 bases from J, with 4 bases between. The germline gives CDR1 SGHVS, CDR2 FNYEAQ. The CDR3 coding sequence is TGTGCCAGCAGCTTTATGAGCACAGATACGCAGTATTTT. Amino acid sequence: CASSFMSTDTQYF.

The chain combines TRBV18 with TRBJ1-5; 9 nucleotides match TRBD1. The CDR3 totals 16 residues. CDR1 is KGHSH and CDR2 is LQKENI in the germline V gene. Trimming cost V 3 bases and J 7 bases; bases outside gene matches: 10. The CDR3 is CASSPGTGTMGQPQHF. As DNA, the CDR3 is TGTGCCAGCTCACCGGGGACAGGGACTATGGGGCAGCCCCAGCATTTT.

The V gene is TRBV2, the J gene TRBJ1-2; no clear D gene. CDR1 and CDR2 from the germline V gene are SNHLY and FYNNEI. CDR3 length equals 13 residues. The V end lost 7 bases, the J end lost 4 bases, and 13 bases lay between the germline ends. CDR3 residues: CASTAGDGYGYTF. In DNA, the CDR3 is TGTGCCAGCACCGCGGGAGACGGCTATGGCTACACCTTC. The full variable domain, completed using reference TRBV2 and TRBJ1-2, is EPEVTQTPSHQVTQMGQEVILRCVPISNHLYFYWYRQILGQKVEFLVSFYNNEISEKSEIFDDQFSVERPDGSNFTLKIRSTKLEDSAMYFCASTAGDGYGYTFGSGTRLTVV.